This T cell receptor (beta chain) appears in the sequencing data of a study of cytomegalovirus exposure and HLA in healthy donors. Primers: 60 Vbeta forward and 13 Jbeta reverse. The data were produced by immunoSEQ multiplex PCR, yet TCRdb's version contains in-frame clones alone and is incomplete. This repertoire shows approximately 200,000 clones, about 80% found once; its top ten account for around 2.1%. Details on this clone: Its antigen is not known.

Study findings and constraints: Apart from CMV serostatus, no immune exposure information was available. Exclusion applied to some V segments, including TRBV6-2 and TRBV6-3, as they were indistinguishable. Researchers reported in a later analysis that common viral pathogens appeared linked to several top clusters.

CDR3 length: 17 residues. Trimming took 0 bases from V and 2 from J; bases not matched to a gene: 4. CDR1 is MGHRA, CDR2 YSYEKL, per germline. Specimen: PBMCs. The sequence was obtained from a woman between 18 and 30 years old in good health and CMV-seropositive. This chain links TRBV4-1 with TRBJ2-3; TRBD2 agrees at 11 bases. CDR3 in DNA: TGCGCCAGCAGCCAAGAAACTAGCGGGGGCCCCACAGATACGCAGTATTTT. Translating it yields CASSQETSGGPTDTQYF.